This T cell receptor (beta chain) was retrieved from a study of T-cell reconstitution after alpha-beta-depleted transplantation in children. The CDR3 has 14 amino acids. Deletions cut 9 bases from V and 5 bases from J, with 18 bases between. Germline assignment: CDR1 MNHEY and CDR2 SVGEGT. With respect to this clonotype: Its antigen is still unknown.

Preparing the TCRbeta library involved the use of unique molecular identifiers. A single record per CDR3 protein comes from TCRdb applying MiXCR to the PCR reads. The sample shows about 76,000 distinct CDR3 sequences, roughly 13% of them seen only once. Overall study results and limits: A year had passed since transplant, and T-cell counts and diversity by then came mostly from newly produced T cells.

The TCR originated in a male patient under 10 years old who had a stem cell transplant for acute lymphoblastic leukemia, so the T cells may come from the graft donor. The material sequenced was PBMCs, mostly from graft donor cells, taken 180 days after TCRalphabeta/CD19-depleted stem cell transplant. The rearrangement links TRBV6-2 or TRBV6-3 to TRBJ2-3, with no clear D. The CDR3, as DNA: TGTGCCAGTTCTTCCCGGGTCTTCAAAGATACGCAGTATTTT. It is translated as CASSSRVFKDTQYF.